This TCR beta chain originates from a study of T cell repertoires in cytomegalovirus infection. Study context: Recently identified HLA-C-restricted CMV epitopes and well-studied HLA-B-restricted CMV epitopes were used by the study. Both a matching HLA type and CMV infection were indicated by public TCR beta signatures.

TCRdb fed the reads into MiXCR, producing one record per CDR3 protein. The sample includes 700,000 to 900,000 distinct CDR3 sequences, 29% of them seen just once. Germline V gives CDR1 MDHEN, CDR2 SYDVKM. The CDR3 length is 17 residues. Worth noting for this clonotype: The antigen is not known. A junction end diverges from the germline sequence, so it may reflect a read error.

Whole-study results and caveats: Cumulative frequency of public TCR beta families picked out carriers of CMV plus the relevant HLA.

Sequences were derived from cultured CD8+ T cells from PBMCs, sampled from culture after CMV antigen stimulation. The chain employs TRBV28 and TRBJ1-1; the D gene is possibly TRBD1 (6 bases). The receptor was derived from a human donor in good health (CMV status not recorded). Some clones in this sample may be carry-over from other donors' samples. The CDR3 spells CASSFDLSEGRDTEVFF. CDR3 DNA: TGTGCCAGCAGTTTCGATCTGAGTGAAGGGAGGGACACTGAAGTTTTCTTT.